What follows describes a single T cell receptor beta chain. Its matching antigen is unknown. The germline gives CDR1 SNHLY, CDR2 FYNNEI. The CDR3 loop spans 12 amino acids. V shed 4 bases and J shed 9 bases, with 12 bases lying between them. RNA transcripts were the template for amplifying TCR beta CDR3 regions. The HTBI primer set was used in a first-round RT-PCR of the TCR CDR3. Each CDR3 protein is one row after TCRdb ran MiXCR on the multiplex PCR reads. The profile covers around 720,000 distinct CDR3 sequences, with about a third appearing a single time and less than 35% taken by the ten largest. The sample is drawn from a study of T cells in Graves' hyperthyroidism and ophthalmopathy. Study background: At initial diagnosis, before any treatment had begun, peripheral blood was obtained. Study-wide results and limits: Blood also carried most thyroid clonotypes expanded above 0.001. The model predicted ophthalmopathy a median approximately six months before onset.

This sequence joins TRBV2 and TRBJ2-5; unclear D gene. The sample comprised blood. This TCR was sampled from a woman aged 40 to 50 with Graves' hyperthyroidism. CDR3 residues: CASSARDSPQYF. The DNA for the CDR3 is TGTGCCAGCAGTGCCCGTGACTCGCCCCAGTACTTC.